This T cell receptor (beta chain) stems from a study of response to subunit inactivated influenza vaccine. V was shortened by 0 bases and J by 14 bases, with 19 bases between the two germline ends. The CDR3 spans 15 residues. Germline CDR1 KGHDR, CDR2 SFDVKD. The sample holds a few counts of this clonotype. What it binds is unknown. Regarding the study as a whole: Authors proposed each seasonal influenza vaccination draws in few new T cells.

TCRdb redid the calling of the RT-PCR reads with MiXCR, one entry per CDR3 protein. The sample shows about 650,000 distinct CDR3 sequences, about 15% of them seen only once. The sequencing used PBMCs from blood, collected less than 15 days before vaccination. This chain uses TRBV24-1 with TRBJ2-1, with TRBD2 as a possible D gene (7 bases). The clonotype originates from a middle-aged man who received an inactivated influenza vaccine. The CDR3 is CATSDLRGGSIGEFF. CDR3 nucleotides: TGTGCCACCAGTGATTTGAGGGGGGGGTCCATCGGGGAGTTCTTC.